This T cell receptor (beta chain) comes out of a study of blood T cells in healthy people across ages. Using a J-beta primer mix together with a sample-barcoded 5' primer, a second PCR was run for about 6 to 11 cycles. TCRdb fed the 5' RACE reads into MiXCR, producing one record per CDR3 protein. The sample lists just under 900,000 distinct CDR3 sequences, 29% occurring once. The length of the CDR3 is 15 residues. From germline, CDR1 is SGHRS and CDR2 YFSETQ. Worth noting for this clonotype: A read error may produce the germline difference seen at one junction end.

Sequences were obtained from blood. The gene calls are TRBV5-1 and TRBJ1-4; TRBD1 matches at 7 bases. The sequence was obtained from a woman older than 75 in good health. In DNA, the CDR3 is TGCGCCAGCAGCTCACAGGGGATCCCCCAGGAAAAACGGTTTTTT. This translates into CASSSQGIPQEKRFF. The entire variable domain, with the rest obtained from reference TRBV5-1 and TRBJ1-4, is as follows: KAGVTQTPRYLIKTRGQQVTLSCSPISGHRSVSWYQQTPGQGLQFLFEYFSETQRNKGNFPGRFSGRQFSNSRSEMNVSTLELGDSALYLCASSSQGIPQEKRFFGSGTQLSVL.